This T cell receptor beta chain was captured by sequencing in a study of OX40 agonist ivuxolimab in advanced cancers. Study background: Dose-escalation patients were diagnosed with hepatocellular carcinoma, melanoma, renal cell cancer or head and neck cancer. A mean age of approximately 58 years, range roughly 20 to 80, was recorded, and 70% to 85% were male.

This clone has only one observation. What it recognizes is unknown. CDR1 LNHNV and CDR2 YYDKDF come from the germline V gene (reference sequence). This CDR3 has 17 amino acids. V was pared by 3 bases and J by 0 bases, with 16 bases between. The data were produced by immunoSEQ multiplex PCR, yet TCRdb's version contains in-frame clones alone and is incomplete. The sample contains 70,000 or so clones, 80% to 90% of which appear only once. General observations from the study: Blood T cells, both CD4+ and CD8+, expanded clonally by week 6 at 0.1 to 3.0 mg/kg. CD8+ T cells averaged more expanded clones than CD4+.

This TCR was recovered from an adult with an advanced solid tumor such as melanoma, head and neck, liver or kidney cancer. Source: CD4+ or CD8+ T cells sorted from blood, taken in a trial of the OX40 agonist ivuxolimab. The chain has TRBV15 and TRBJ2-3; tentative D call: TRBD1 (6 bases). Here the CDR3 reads CATSRGNRAPSTDTQYF. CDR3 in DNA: TGTGCCACCAGCAGGGGTAACAGGGCGCCTAGCACAGATACGCAGTATTTT. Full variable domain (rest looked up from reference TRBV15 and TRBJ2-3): DAMVIQNPRYQVTQFGKPVTLSCSQTLNHNVMYWYQQKSSQAPKLLFHYYDKDFNNEADTPDNFQSRRPNTSFCFLDIRSPGLGDTAMYLCATSRGNRAPSTDTQYFGPGTRLTVL.